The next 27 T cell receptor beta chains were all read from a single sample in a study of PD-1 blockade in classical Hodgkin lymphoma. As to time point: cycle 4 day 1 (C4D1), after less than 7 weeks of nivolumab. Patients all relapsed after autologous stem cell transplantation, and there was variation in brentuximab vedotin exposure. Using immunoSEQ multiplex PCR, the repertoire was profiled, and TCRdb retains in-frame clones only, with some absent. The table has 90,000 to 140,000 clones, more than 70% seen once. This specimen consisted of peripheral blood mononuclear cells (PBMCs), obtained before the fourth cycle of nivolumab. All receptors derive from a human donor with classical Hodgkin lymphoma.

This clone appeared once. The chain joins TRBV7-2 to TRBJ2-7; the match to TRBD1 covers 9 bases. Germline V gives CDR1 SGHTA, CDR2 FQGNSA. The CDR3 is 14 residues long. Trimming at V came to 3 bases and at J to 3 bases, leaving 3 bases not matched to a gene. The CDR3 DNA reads TGTGCCAGCAGCTTCGGACAGGGGAACTACGAGCAGTACTTC. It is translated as CASSFGQGNYEQYF.

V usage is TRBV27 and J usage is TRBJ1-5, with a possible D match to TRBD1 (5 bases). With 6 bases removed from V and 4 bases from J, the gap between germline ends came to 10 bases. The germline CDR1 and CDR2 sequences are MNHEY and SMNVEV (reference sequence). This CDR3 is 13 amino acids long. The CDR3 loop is CASSPGRNQPQHF. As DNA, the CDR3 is TGTGCCAGCAGCCCGGGACGGAATCAGCCCCAGCATTTT.

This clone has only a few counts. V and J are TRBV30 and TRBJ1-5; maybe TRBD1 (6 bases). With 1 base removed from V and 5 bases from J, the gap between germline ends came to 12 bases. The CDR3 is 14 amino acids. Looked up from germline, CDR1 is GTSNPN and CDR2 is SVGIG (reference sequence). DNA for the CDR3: TGTGCCTGGAGTGGTCAGGGGCAGGATCAGCCCCAGCATTTT. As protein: CAWSGQGQDQPQHF.

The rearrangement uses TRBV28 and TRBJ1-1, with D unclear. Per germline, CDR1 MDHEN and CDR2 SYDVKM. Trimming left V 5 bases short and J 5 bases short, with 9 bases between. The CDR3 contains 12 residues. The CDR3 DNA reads TGTGCCAGCAGTCTCCCCAGAACTGAAGCTTTCTTT. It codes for CASSLPRTEAFF. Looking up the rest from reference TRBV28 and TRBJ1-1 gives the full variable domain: DVKVTQSSRYLVKRTGEKVFLECVQDMDHENMFWYRQDPGLGLRLIYFSYDVKMKEKGDIPEGYSVSREKKERFSLILESASTNQTSMYLCASSLPRTEAFFGQGTRLTVV.

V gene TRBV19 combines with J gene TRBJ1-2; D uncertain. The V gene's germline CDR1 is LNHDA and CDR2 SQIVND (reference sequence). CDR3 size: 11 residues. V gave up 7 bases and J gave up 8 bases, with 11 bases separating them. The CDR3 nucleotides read TGTGCCAGTACCTCAATCGTAGGCTACACCTTC. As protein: CASTSIVGYTF.

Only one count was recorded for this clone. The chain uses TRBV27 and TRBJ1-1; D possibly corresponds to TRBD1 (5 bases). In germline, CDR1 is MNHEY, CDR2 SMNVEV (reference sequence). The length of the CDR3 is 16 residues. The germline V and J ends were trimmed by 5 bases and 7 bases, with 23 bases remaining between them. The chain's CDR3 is CASSPPAPTAGIEAFF. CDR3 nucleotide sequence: TGTGCCAGCAGTCCCCCGGCCCCGACAGCGGGGATTGAAGCTTTCTTT.

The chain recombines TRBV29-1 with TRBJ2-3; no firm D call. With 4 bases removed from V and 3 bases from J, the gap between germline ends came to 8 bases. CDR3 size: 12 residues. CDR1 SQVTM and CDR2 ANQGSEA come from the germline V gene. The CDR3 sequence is CSVVAATDTQYF. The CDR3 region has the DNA TGCAGCGTTGTGGCGGCTACAGATACGCAGTATTTT.

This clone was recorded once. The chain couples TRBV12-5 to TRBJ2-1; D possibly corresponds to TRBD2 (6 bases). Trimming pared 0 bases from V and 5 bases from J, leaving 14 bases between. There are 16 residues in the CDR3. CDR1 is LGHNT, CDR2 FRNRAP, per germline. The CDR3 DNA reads TGTGCTAGTGGTTTGGTATTGGCGGGGACCAACAATGAGCAGTTCTTC. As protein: CASGLVLAGTNNEQFF. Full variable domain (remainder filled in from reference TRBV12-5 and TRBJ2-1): DARVTQTPRHKVTEMGQEVTMRCQPILGHNTVFWYRQTMMQGLELLAYFRNRAPLDDSGMPKDRFSAEMPDATLATLKIQPSEPRDSAVYFCASGLVLAGTNNEQFFGPGTRLTVL.

The DNA for the CDR3 is TGTGCCAGCAGTGAATCTAGAATGGGGATCCATGAGCAGTTCTTC. Protein product: CASSESRMGIHEQFF. V is TRBV25-1 and J is TRBJ2-1; no reliable D call. Germline V gene data show CDR1 as MGHDK and CDR2 as SYGVNS. V lost 1 base to trimming and J lost 8 bases, with 15 bases between them. The CDR3 runs 15 residues.

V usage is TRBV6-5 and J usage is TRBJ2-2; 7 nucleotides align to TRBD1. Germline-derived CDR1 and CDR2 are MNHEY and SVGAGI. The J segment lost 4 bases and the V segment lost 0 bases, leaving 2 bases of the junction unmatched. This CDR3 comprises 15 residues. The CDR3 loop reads CASSYSGGITGELFF. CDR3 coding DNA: TGTGCCAGCAGTTACTCAGGGGGCATCACCGGGGAGCTGTTTTTT.

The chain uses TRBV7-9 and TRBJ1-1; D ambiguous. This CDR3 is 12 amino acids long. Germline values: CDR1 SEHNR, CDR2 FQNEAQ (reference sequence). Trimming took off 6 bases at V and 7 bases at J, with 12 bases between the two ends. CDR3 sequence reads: CASRFGLNEAFF. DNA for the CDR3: TGTGCCAGCAGGTTTGGACTGAATGAAGCTTTCTTT.

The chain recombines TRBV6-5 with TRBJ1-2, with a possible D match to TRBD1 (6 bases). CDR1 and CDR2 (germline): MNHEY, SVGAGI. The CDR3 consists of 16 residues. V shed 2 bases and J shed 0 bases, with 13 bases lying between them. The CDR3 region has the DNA TGTGCCAGCAGTTACGAATCGGCAGGGGCTAACTATGGCTACACCTTC. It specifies CASSYESAGANYGYTF.

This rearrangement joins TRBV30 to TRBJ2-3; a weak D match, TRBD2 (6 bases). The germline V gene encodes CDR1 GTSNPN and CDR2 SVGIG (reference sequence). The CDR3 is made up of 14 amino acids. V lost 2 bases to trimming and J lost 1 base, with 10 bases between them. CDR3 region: CAWSLAWGTDTQYF. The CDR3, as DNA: TGTGCCTGGAGTCTAGCGTGGGGCACAGATACGCAGTATTTT.

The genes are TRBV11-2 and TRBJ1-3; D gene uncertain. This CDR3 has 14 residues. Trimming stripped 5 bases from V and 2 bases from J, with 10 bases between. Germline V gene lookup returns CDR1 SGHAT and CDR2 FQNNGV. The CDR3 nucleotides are TGTGCCAGCAGCCCCCGAGGGCCTGGAAACACCATATATTTT. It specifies CASSPRGPGNTIYF.

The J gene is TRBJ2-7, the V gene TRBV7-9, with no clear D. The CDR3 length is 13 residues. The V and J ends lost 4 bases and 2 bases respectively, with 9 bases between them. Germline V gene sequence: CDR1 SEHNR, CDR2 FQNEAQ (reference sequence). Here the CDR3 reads CASSSLLTYEQYF. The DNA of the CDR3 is TGTGCCAGCAGCTCCCTCTTAACCTACGAGCAGTACTTC.

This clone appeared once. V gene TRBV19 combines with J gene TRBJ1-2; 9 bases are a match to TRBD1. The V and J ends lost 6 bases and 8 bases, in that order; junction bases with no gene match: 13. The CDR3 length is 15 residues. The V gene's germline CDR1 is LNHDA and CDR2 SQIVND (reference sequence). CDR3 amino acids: CASRLTGTGLEGYTF. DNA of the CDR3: TGTGCCAGTAGACTGACCGGGACAGGGTTGGAGGGCTACACCTTC.

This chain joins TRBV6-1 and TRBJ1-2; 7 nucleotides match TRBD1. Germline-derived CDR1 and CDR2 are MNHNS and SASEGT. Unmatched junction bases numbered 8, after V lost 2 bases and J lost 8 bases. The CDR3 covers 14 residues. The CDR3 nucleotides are TGTGCCAGCAGTGAACGGCAGGGGGATATAGGCTACACCTTC. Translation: CASSERQGDIGYTF.

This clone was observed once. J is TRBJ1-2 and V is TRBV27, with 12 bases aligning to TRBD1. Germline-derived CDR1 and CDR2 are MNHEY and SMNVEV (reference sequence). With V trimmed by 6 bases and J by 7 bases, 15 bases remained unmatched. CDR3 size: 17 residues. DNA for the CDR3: TGTGCCAGCAGCCCTGGGACAGGGGGCGCGTTTTATAGTGGCTACACCTTC. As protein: CASSPGTGGAFYSGYTF.

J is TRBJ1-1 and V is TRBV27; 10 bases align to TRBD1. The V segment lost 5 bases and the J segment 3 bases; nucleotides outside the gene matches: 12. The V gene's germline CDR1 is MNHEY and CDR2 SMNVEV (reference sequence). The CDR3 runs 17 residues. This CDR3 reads CASSPGDRGIRYTEAFF. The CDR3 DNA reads TGTGCCAGCAGTCCGGGGGACAGGGGAATACGGTACACTGAAGCTTTCTTT.

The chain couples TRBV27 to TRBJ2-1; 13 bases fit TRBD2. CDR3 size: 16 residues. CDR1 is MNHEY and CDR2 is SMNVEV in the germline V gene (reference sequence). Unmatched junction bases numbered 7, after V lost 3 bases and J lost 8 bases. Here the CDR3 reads CASSFQLAGGPDEQFF. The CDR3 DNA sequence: TGTGCCAGCAGTTTCCAACTAGCGGGAGGGCCCGATGAGCAGTTCTTC.

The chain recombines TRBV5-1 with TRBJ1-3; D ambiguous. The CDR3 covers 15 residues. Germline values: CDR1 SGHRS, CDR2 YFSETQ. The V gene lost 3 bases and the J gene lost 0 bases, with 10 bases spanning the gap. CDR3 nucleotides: TGCGCCAGCAGCTCGGACTCCAACTCTGGAAACACCATATATTTT. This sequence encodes CASSSDSNSGNTIYF.

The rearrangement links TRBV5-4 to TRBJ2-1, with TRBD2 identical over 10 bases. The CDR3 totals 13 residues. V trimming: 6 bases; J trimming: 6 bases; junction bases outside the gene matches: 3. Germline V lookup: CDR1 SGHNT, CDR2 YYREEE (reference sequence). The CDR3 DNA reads TGTGCCAGCACACTAGCGGGGTTCAATGAGCAGTTCTTC. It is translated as CASTLAGFNEQFF.

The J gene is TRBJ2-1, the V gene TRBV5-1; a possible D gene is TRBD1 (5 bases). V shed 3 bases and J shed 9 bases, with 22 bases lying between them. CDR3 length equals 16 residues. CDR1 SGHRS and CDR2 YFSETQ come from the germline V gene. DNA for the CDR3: TGCGCCAGCAGCTCCGATCCCCTTGGGGCTACAGGTGAGCAGTTCTTC. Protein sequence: CASSSDPLGATGEQFF.

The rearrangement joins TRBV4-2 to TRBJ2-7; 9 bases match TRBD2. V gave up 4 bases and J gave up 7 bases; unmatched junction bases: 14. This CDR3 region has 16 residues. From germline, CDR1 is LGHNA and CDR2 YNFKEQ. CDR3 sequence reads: CASSPGGSGGRVEQYF. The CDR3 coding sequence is TGTGCCAGCAGCCCAGGCGGTAGCGGGGGAAGGGTAGAGCAGTACTTC.

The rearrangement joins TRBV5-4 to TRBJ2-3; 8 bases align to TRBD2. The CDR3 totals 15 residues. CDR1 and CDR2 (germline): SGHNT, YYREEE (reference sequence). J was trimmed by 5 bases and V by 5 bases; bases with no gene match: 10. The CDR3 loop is CASSGGGLGGDTQYF. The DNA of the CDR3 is TGTGCCAGCAGTGGCGGGGGACTAGGGGGAGATACGCAGTATTTT.

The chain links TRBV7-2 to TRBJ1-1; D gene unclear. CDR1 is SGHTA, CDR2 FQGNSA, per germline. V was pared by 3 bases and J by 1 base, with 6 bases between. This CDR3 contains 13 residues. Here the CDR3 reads CASSLNRNTEAFF. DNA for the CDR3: TGTGCCAGCAGCTTGAACAGGAACACTGAAGCTTTCTTT.

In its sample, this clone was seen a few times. For the CDR3, the DNA is TGTGCCAGCGGTAGGGACGGACCCCTACGTCCCTACGAGCAGTACTTC. The encoded protein is CASGRDGPLRPYEQYF. This sequence joins TRBV6-4 and TRBJ2-7, with D tentatively TRBD1 or TRBD2 (5 bases each). Germline values: CDR1 MRHNA, CDR2 SNTAGT. The CDR3 extends over 16 amino acids. Trimming removed 8 bases from V and 2 bases from J, with 22 bases in between.